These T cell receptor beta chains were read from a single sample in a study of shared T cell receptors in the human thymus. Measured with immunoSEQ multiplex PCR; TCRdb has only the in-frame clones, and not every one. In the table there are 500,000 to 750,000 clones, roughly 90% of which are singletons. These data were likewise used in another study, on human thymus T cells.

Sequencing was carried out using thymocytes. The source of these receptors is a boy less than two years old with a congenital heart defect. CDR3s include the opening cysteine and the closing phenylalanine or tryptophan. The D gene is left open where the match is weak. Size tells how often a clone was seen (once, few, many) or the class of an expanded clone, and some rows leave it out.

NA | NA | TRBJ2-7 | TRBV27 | TGTGCCAGCAGTTTATGGGGCAGGCTTTACGAGCAGTACTTC | CASSLWGRLYEQYF
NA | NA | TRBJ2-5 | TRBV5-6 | TGTGCCAGCAGCCGAGGGGGAACTAGAGGGCAAGAGACCCAGTACTTC | CASSRGGTRGQETQYF
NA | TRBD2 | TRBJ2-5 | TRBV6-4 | TGTGCCAGCAACTTTAGAAGCGGGAGAGAAGAGACCCAGTACTTC | CASNFRSGREETQYF
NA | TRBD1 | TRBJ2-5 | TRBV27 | TGTGCCAGCAGCGCGTCTCGGACAGGAGAGACCCAGTACTTC | CASSASRTGETQYF
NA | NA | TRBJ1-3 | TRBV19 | TGTGCCAGTAGTACCCCCCCGAGGGCCATATATTTT | CASSTPPRAIYF
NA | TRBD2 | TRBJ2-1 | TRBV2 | TGTGCCAGCCTGCCGGGACTAGCGGTCTCCTACAATGAGCAGTTCTTC | CASLPGLAVSYNEQFF
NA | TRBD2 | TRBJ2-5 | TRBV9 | TGTGCCAGCAGCGTAATCATCGAGAGGTGTGCGGGAGGGGAGTACGAGACCCAGTACTTC | CASSVIIERCAGGEYETQYF
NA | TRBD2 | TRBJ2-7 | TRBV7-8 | TGTGCCAGCAGCCTCGGGACTAGCGGGAGTTACGAGCAGTACTTC | CASSLGTSGSYEQYF
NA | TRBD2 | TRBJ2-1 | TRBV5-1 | TGCGCCAGCAGCTTTACGACTAGCGGATTCTACAATGAGCAGTTCTTC | CASSFTTSGFYNEQFF
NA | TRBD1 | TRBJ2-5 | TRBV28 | TGTGCCAGCAGTTTACTGGGACAGGGGCAAGAGACCCAGTACTTC | CASSLLGQGQETQYF
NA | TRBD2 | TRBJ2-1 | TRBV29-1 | TGCAGCGTTGGAGCGGGATATAGCAATGAGCAGTTCTTC | CSVGAGYSNEQFF
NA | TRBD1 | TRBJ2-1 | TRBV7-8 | TGTGCCAGCAGCTTAGTGACAGGGGGCGGTAGTATCAATGAGCAGTTCTTC | CASSLVTGGGSINEQFF
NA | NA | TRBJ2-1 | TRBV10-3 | TGTGCCATCAGCGACTACTCCGGGGTCGACAATGAGCAGTTCTTC | CAISDYSGVDNEQFF
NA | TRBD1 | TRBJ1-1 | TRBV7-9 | TGTGCCAGCAGCCCGGGACAGGGGTCGGGTTGGCTGAACACTGAAGCTTTCTTT | CASSPGQGSGWLNTEAFF
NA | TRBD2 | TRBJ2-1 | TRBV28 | TGTGCCAGCAGTTTATACAGGGGACTAGCGGGAGGGTTCTCCTACAATGAGCAGTTCTTC | CASSLYRGLAGGFSYNEQFF
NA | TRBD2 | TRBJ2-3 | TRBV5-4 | TGTGCCAGCAGCTTGGGGGGACTAGTGGAAAGCACAGATACGCAGTATTTT | CASSLGGLVESTDTQYF
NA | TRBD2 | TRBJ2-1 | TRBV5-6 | TGTGCCAGCAGCTTGGGACTAGCGGGAGAGCAGTTCTTC | CASSLGLAGEQFF
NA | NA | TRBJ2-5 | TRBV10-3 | TGTGCCATCAAAACACAGGGGGGGGAGACCCAGTACTTC | CAIKTQGGETQYF
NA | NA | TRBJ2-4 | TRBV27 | TGTGCCAGCGGGGAGGGACACCCAGGGGCCAAAAACATTCAGTACTTC | CASGEGHPGAKNIQYF
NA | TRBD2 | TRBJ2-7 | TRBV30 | TGTGCCTGGAGTGTAGCGGGAGAAGGCGAGCAGTACTTC | CAWSVAGEGEQYF
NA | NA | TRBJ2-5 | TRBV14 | TGTGCCAGCAGCCAATCCGGGATAGAGACCCAGTACTTC | CASSQSGIETQYF
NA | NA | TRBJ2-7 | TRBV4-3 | TGCGCCAGCAGCCTATCTTCACAGAGCTCCTACGAGCAGTACTTC | CASSLSSQSSYEQYF
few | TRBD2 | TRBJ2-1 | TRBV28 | TGTGCCAGCAGTCCTATGGGCAGCGGGAGCGAAAGTGACTCCTACAATGAGCAGTTCTTC | CASSPMGSGSESDSYNEQFF
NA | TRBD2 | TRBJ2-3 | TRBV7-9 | TGTGCCAGCAGCCCCCCCCCGGGACTAGCGGTACGCACAGATACGCAGTATTTT | CASSPPPGLAVRTDTQYF
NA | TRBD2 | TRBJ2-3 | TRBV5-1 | TGCGCCAGCAGTTGGAAGGGACTAGCGGGACCTGATACGCAGTATTTT | CASSWKGLAGPDTQYF
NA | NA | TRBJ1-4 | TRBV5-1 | TGCGCCAGGGGCAGGCTCACTGAAAAACTGTTTTTT | CARGRLTEKLFF
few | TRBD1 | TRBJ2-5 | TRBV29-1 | TGCAGCGACACGCCGCCGGGACAGCCATTCTCGGAGACCCAGTACTTC | CSDTPPGQPFSETQYF
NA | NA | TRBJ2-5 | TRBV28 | TGTGCCAGCAGTTTAGGGGCCGACAGGACCCAGGGGACCCAGTACTTC | CASSLGADRTQGTQYF
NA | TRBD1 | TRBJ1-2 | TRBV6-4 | TGTGCCAGCAGTGACTCCGGGACAGACTACTATGGCTACACCTTC | CASSDSGTDYYGYTF
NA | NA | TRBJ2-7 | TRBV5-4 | TGTGCCAGCAGCTTGATGGGGGAGGAGTACGAGCAGTACTTC | CASSLMGEEYEQYF
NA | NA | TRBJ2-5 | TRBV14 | TGTGCCAGCAGCTCGATATTTGGGCCAGAGACCCAGTACTTC | CASSSIFGPETQYF
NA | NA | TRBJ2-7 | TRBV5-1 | TGCGCCAGCAGCTTGGGGACATCGGGCCTCTACGAGCAGTACTTC | CASSLGTSGLYEQYF
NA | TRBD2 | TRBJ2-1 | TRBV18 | TGTGCCAGCTCACCGGGACTAGCGGGAGAGTACAATGAGCAGTTCTTC | CASSPGLAGEYNEQFF
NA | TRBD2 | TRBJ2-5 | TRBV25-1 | TGTGCCAGCAGTGCTCAACTAGCGGGGCCCCCAGAGACCCAGTACTTC | CASSAQLAGPPETQYF
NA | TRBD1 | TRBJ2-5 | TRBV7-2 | TGTGCCAGCAGCTTAGCAGGGGGCAGTGAGACCCAGTACTTC | CASSLAGGSETQYF
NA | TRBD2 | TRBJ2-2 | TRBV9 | TGTGCCAGCAGCCCCCAGACTAGCGGGAGATCCGGGGAGCTGTTTTTT | CASSPQTSGRSGELFF
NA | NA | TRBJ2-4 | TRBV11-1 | TGTGCCAGCAGCTCCGGGACAACCAAAAACATTCAGTACTTC | CASSSGTTKNIQYF
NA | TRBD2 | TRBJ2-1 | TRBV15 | TGTGCCACCAGCGGGGCGGGAGGCTACAATGAGCAGTTCTTC | CATSGAGGYNEQFF